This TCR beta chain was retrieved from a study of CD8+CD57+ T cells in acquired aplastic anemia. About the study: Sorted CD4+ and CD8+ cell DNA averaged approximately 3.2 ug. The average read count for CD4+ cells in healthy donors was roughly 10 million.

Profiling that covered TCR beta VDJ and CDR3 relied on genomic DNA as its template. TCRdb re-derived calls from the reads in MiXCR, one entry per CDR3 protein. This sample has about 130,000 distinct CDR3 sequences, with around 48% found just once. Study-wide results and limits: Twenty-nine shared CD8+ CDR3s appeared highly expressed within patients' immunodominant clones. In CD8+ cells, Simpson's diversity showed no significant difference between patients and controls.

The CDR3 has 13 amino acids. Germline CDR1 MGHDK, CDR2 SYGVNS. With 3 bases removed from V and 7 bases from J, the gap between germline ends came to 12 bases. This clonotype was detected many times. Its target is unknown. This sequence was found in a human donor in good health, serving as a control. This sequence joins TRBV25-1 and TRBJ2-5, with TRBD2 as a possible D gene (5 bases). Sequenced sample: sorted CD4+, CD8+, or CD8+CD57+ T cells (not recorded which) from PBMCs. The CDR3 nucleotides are TGTGCCAGCAGTGAGGGCCGACGGGGGACCCAGTACTTC. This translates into CASSEGRRGTQYF.